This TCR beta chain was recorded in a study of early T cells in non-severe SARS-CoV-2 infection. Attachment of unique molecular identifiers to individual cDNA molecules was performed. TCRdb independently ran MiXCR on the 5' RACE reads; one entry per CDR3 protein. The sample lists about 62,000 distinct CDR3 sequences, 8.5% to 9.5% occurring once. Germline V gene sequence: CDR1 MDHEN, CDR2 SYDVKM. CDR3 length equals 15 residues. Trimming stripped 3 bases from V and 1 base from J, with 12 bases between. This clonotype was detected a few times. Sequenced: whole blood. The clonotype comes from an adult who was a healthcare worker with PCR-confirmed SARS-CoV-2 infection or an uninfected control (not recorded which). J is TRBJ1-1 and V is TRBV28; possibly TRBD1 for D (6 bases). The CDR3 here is CASSLGGHQNTEAFF. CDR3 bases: TGTGCCAGCAGTTTGGGGGGACATCAGAACACTGAAGCTTTCTTT.